This TCR beta chain was sequenced for a study of T cell repertoires in cytomegalovirus infection. The CDR3 loop spans 14 amino acids. CDR1 and CDR2 (germline): SGHTA, FQGTGA. Trimming left V 5 bases short and J 9 bases short, with 14 bases between. TCRdb ran MiXCR on the reads and lists one entry per CDR3 protein. Seen here are 150,000 to 200,000 distinct CDR3 sequences, roughly 27% observed once, and the top ten hold around 29%. Findings and limits, study-wide: It was HLA-C-restricted CMV-specific TCR beta clonotypes that dominated the response ex vivo.

Comments on this clonotype: Its antigen remains unknown.

V usage is TRBV7-3 and J usage is TRBJ1-6; perhaps TRBD1 as D (6 bases). Source material: PBMCs. This clonotype was sampled from a human donor in good health (CMV status not recorded). Some clones in this sample may be carry-over from other donors' samples. The CDR3 region has the DNA TGTGCCAGCAGCGTGGGAAGGGGGGCTTCACCCCTCCACTTT. As protein: CASSVGRGASPLHF.